This T cell receptor (beta chain) was profiled in a study of PD-1 blockade in mismatch repair-deficient tumors. Turning to the study itself: Patients had approximately 11 mismatch repair-deficient cancer types, all previously treated and progressing.

Mismatch repair deficiency was confirmed in all patients, by PCR or immunohistochemistry. TCR sequencing covered a few patients who responded to pembrolizumab. Sequencing used immunoSEQ multiplex PCR; TCRdb keeps in-frame clones, though not all of them. Among more than 95,000 clones listed, around 87% were seen once. The V gene end was trimmed by 8 bases and the J gene end by 1 base; junction bases not matched to a gene: 5. Germline loops: CDR1 MGHRA, CDR2 YSYEKL. The CDR3 runs to 15 residues. This TCR was recovered from an adult with mismatch repair-deficient cancer. This specimen consisted of peripheral blood, obtained 44 weeks after starting pembrolizumab. The gene calls are TRBV4-1 and TRBJ2-2; TRBD1 matches at 9 bases. The CDR3 DNA follows: TGCGCCAGCGATTCGGACAGGGGGAACACCGGGGAGCTGTTTTTT. The encoded protein is CASDSDRGNTGELFF.